This entry concerns a single T cell receptor beta chain. Antigen specificity is unknown. This sample is drawn from a study of CD8+ T cells in alopecia areata. Treatment in this sample: oral pan-JAK inhibitor, 5-10 mg twice daily. Peripheral blood samples and lesional scalp punch biopsies were obtained from alopecia areata patients. PBMCs, the starting material, were the source of sorted CD4+ and CD8+ T cells. Overall study findings and caveats: Amid tofacitinib therapy, many expanded lesional clones stayed present in scalp and blood. Patients shared TCRs less clearly than mice did, possibly for HLA-related reasons.

The V end was cut by 7 bases, the J end by 3 bases, with 9 bases between. Germline V gene sequence: CDR1 MNHNS, CDR2 SASEGT. The CDR3 extends over 13 amino acids. Extraction and reverse transcription of RNA yielded cDNA as the sequencing template. Sequenced by immunoSEQ multiplex PCR; TCRdb stores in-frame clones only, minus some. The sample has approximately 160,000 clones, about 60% seen once. This clonotype was sampled from a human donor with alopecia areata. This specimen consisted of CD4+ T cells sorted from blood, obtained at week 24, from a patient treated with tofacitinib. The rearrangement uses TRBV6-1 and TRBJ2-2, with D hard to call. CDR3 bases: TGTGCCAGCATACCAGGTTACACCGGGGAGCTGTTTTTT. Residues: CASIPGYTGELFF.